The 18 T cell receptor beta chains below were found in one sample sequenced in a study of blood T cell repertoires in COVID-19. Data came from immunoSEQ multiplex PCR; TCRdb stores just in-frame clones and leaves some out. The sample holds roughly 210,000 clones, approximately 80% seen once. Sequences were obtained from peripheral blood. These receptors all stem from a woman older than 75 with COVID-19, enrolled during active disease.

The chain has TRBV4-1 and TRBJ1-5; D gene ambiguous. Germline V gene sequence: CDR1 MGHRA, CDR2 YSYEKL. CDR3 size: 12 residues. V dropped 0 bases and J dropped 9 bases, with 6 bases sitting between them. In DNA, the CDR3 is TGCGCCAGCAGCCAAGAAGCAGGGCCCCAGCATTTT. This sequence encodes CASSQEAGPQHF.

CDR3 coding DNA: TGTGCCAGCAGAACCGGACAGGGAGATCAGCCCCAGCATTTT. Protein: CASRTGQGDQPQHF. The chain joins TRBV6-5 to TRBJ1-5, with 8 nucleotides matching TRBD1. The CDR3 runs to 14 residues. Trimming at V came to 6 bases and at J to 5 bases, leaving 6 bases not matched to a gene. CDR1 and CDR2 from the germline V gene are MNHEY and SVGAGI.

The chain employs TRBV11-2 and TRBJ1-1; a possible D gene is TRBD1 (6 bases). The CDR3 loop spans 14 amino acids. V shed 4 bases and J shed 1 base, with 10 bases lying between them. Germline lookup yields CDR1 SGHAT and CDR2 FQNNGV. The CDR3 nucleotides read TGTGCCAGCAGCTCGGGGACACCGAACACTGAAGCTTTCTTT. It is translated as CASSSGTPNTEAFF.

V usage is TRBV4-1 and J usage is TRBJ1-3; 7 nucleotides agree with TRBD1. Trimming removed 2 bases from V and 0 bases from J; junction bases left unmatched: 10. This CDR3 is 18 amino acids long. The germline CDR1 and CDR2 sequences are MGHRA and YSYEKL. The DNA for the CDR3 is TGCGCCAGCAGCCAACGCCTTCACACAGGGGCCTCTGGAAACACCATATATTTT. Translation: CASSQRLHTGASGNTIYF.

The rearrangement joins TRBV10-3 to TRBJ2-3; 7 nucleotides align to TRBD2. This CDR3 comprises 15 residues. CDR1 and CDR2 (germline): ENHRY, SYGVKD. The trim removed 0 bases at V and 4 bases at J, leaving 4 bases unmatched. This CDR3 is CAISESGLSSDTQYF. In DNA, the CDR3 is TGTGCCATCAGTGAGTCGGGACTATCATCAGATACGCAGTATTTT.

The chain recombines TRBV11-1 with TRBJ2-1; tentatively, D is TRBD1 (6 bases). The CDR3 length is 13 residues. The germline V gene encodes CDR1 SGHAT and CDR2 FQDESV (reference sequence). Trimming removed 0 bases from V and 11 bases from J, with 11 bases in between. This CDR3 reads CASSLAGQQQQFF. In nucleotides, the CDR3 is TGTGCCAGCAGCTTAGCAGGACAGCAGCAGCAGTTCTTC.

This chain connects TRBV11-2 to TRBJ1-2; D is ambiguous. From germline, CDR1 is SGHAT and CDR2 FQNNGV. The CDR3 loop spans 14 amino acids. V was trimmed by 1 base and J by 3 bases, leaving 9 bases between them. CDR3 in DNA: TGTGCCAGCAGCTTAGTAACATTGGACTATGGCTACACCTTC. This gives the protein CASSLVTLDYGYTF. Drawing the rest from reference TRBV11-2 and TRBJ1-2, the complete variable domain is EAGVAQSPRYKIIEKRQSVAFWCNPISGHATLYWYQQILGQGPKLLIQFQNNGVVDDSQLPKDRFSAERLKGVDSTLKIQPAKLEDSAVYLCASSLVTLDYGYTFGSGTRLTVV.

This chain joins TRBV7-9 and TRBJ2-5; 9 nucleotides agree with TRBD1. Germline CDR1 SEHNR, CDR2 FQNEAQ (reference sequence). CDR3 length: 13 amino acids. V was clipped by 6 bases and J by 6 bases; unmatched bases: 5. CDR3 sequence (DNA): TGTGCCAGCAGTCAACAGGGGGCACAGACCCAGTACTTC. Protein: CASSQQGAQTQYF.

V usage is TRBV24-1 and J usage is TRBJ2-3, with D tentatively TRBD1 (6 bases). Germline lookup yields CDR1 KGHDR and CDR2 SFDVKD. The V and J ends lost 4 bases and 3 bases respectively, with 16 bases between them. CDR3 length equals 16 residues. CDR3 nucleotides: TGTGCCACCAGTGACCCTGGCAGGGGTTCTACAGATACGCAGTATTTT. As protein: CATSDPGRGSTDTQYF.

This chain connects TRBV2 to TRBJ1-2; D not certain. V was trimmed by 4 bases and J by 2 bases, leaving 8 bases between them. Germline V gives CDR1 SNHLY, CDR2 FYNNEI. This CDR3 comprises 13 residues. The CDR3 DNA reads as TGTGCCAGCAGTGGGCGGGTCAACTATGGCTACACCTTC. Its translation: CASSGRVNYGYTF.

This clone was seen only a few times. The V call is TRBV19, the J call TRBJ1-5, with a tentative D call TRBD1 (6 bases). Germline-derived CDR1 and CDR2 are LNHDA and SQIVND (reference sequence). CDR3 size: 14 residues. The V and J ends lost 5 bases and 0 bases respectively, with 8 bases between them. The chain's CDR3 is CASSQQGSNQPQHF. The CDR3 nucleotides are TGTGCCAGTAGTCAACAGGGTAGCAATCAGCCCCAGCATTTT.

The chain has TRBV19 and TRBJ1-1; 8 bases align to TRBD1. V dropped 8 bases and J dropped 4; count of bases not matched to a gene: 15. Germline V gene data show CDR1 as LNHDA and CDR2 as SQIVND (reference sequence). This CDR3 has 16 amino acids. The CDR3 nucleotides are TGTGCCAGTGGGGGGAGGACAGGGACGTTCGGCACTGAAGCTTTCTTT. Its translation: CASGGRTGTFGTEAFF.

The chain has TRBV6-1 and TRBJ1-4, with a tentative D call TRBD1 (6 bases). V lost 2 bases and J 5 bases, leaving 9 bases between the germline ends. Germline V CDR1 and CDR2: MNHNS, SASEGT. The CDR3 is 14 residues long. The CDR3 DNA is TGTGCCAGCAGTGAACAGGGGACAAATGAAAAACTGTTTTTT. It translates to CASSEQGTNEKLFF.

This chain connects TRBV5-4 to TRBJ2-1; 8 bases agree with TRBD1. CDR1 is SGHNT, CDR2 YYREEE, per germline (reference sequence). CDR3 size: 15 residues. Trimming took 3 bases from V and 9 from J; bases not matched to a gene: 11. The CDR3 DNA reads TGTGCCAGCAGCTCCCCCCAGGACAGGGAGACTGAGCAGTTCTTC. Translation gives CASSSPQDRETEQFF.

V gene TRBV7-2 combines with J gene TRBJ1-2, with 7 bases matching TRBD1. Germline V gene sequence: CDR1 SGHTA, CDR2 FQGNSA. The ends lost 4 bases at V and 8 bases at J; junction bases unmatched: 7. This CDR3 is 13 amino acids long. CDR3 loop: CASSSAQGNGYTF. In DNA form, the CDR3 reads TGTGCCAGCAGCTCAGCACAGGGGAACGGCTACACCTTC.

This chain uses TRBV21-1 with TRBJ1-2; no check of the table's D call, TRBD1, against the DNA was made. TRBV21-1 is tagged as a pseudogene. The CDR3 has 14 amino acids. The CDR3 is CASSKGPRNYGYTF. CDR3 nucleotides: TGTGCCAGCAGCAAAGGTCCCAGGAACTATGGCTACACCTTC.

This clone has a handful of counts. Other DNA sequences of this sample code for an identical CDR3. The chain joins TRBV5-1 to TRBJ1-5, with TRBD1 matching 9 bases. V lost 0 bases and J lost 4; bases outside the gene matches: 2. Per germline, CDR1 SGHRS and CDR2 YFSETQ. This CDR3 is built from 15 residues. The CDR3 protein is CASSLAGQGNQPQHF. In DNA form, the CDR3 reads TGCGCCAGCAGCTTGGCGGGACAGGGAAATCAGCCCCAGCATTTT.

This clone was detected only a few times. The rearrangement joins TRBV3-1 (or the pseudogene TRBV3-2) to TRBJ1-1, with TRBD1 matching over 9 bases. The germline CDR1 and CDR2 sequences are LGHDT and YNNKEL (reference sequence). V gave up 7 bases and J gave up 6 bases; unmatched junction bases: 9. CDR3 length: 14 amino acids. This chain's CDR3 is CASNPGTGRPEAFF. CDR3 DNA sequence: TGTGCCAGCAATCCCGGGACAGGGCGCCCTGAAGCTTTCTTT.